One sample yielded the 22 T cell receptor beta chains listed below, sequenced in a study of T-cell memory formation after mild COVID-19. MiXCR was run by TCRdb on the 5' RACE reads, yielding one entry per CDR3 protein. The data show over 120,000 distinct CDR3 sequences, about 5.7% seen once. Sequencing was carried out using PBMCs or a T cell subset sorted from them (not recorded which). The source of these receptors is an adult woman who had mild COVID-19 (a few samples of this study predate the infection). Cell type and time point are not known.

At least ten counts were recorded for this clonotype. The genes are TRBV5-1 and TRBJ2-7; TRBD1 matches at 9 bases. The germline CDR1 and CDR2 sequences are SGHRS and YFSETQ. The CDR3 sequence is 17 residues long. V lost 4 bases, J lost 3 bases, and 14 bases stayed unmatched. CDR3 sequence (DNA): TGCGCCAGCAGCATACGCCCGGGACAGGGTTATCACTACGAGCAGTACTTC. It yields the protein CASSIRPGQGYHYEQYF.

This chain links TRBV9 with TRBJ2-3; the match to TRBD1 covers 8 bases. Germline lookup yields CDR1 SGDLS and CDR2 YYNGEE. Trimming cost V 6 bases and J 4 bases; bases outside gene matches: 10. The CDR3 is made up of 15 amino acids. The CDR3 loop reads CASNLGDRRADTQYF. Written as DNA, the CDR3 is TGTGCCAGCAACCTCGGGGACAGGAGAGCAGATACGCAGTATTTT.

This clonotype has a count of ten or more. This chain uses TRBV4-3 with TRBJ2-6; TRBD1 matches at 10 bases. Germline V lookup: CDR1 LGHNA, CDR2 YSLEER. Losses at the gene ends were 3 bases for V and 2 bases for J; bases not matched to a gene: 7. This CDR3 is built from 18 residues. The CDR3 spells CASSQEGTGVPGANVLTF. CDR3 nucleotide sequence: TGCGCCAGCAGCCAGGAAGGGACAGGGGTTCCTGGGGCCAACGTCCTGACTTTC.

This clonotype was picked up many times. CDR3 sequence (DNA): TGCAGCGCAGTGGGACAGCAAGACTACTATGGCTACACCTTC. This gives the protein CSAVGQQDYYGYTF. The chain combines TRBV29-1 with TRBJ1-2; 7 bases line up with TRBD1. Germline-derived CDR1 and CDR2 are SQVTM and ANQGSEA. The CDR3 totals 14 residues. V lost 7 bases and J lost 3; bases outside the gene matches: 11.

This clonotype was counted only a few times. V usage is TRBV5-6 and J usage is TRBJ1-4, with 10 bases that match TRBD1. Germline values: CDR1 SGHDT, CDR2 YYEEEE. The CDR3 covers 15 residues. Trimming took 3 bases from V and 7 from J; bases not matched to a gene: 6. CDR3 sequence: CASSWGQGFREKLFF. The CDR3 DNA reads TGTGCCAGCAGCTGGGGACAGGGGTTCCGTGAAAAACTGTTTTTT.

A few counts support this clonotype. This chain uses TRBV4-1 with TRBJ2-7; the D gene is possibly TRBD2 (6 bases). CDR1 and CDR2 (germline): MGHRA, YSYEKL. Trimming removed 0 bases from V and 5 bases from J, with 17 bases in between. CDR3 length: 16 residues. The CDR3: CASSQDAWGVWDEQYF. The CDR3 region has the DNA TGCGCCAGCAGCCAAGATGCCTGGGGGGTGTGGGACGAGCAGTACTTC.

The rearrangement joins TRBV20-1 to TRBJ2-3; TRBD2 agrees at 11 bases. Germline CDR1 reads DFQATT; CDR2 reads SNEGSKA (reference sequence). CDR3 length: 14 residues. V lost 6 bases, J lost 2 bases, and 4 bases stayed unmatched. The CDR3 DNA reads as TGCAGTGCCTTAGCGGGAGGGCCCACAGATACGCAGTATTTT. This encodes CSALAGGPTDTQYF.

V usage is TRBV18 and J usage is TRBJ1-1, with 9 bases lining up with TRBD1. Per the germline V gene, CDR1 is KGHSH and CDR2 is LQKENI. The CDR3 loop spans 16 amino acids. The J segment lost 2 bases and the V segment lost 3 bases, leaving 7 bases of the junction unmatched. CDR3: CASSPRPQGANTEAFF. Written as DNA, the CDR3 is TGTGCCAGCTCACCGAGGCCACAGGGGGCAAACACTGAAGCTTTCTTT.

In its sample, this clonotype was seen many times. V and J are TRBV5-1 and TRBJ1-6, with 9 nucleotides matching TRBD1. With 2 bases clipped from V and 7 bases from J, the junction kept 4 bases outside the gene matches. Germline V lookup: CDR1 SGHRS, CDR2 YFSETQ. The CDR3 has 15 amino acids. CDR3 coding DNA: TGCGCCAGCAGCTTACAGGGGGCTAGGAATTCACCCCTCCACTTT. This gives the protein CASSLQGARNSPLHF.

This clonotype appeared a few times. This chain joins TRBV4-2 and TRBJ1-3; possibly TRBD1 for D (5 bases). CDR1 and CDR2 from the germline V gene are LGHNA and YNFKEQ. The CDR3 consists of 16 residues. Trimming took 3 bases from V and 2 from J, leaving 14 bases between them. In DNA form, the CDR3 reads TGTGCCAGCAGCCACTCGTCACAGGCCCCTGGAAACACCATATATTTT. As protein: CASSHSSQAPGNTIYF.

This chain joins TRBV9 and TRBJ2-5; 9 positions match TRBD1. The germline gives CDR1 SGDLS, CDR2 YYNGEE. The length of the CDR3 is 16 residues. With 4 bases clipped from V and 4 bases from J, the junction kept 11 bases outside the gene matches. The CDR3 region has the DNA TGTGCCAGCAGCCCGCAGACAGGGGGTAGGGGAGAGACCCAGTACTTC. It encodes CASSPQTGGRGETQYF.

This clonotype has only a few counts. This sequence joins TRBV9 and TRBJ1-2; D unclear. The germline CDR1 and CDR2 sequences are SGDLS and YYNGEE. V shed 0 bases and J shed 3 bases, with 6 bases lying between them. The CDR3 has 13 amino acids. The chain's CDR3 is CASSVGTYYGYTF. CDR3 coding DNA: TGTGCCAGCAGCGTAGGAACCTACTATGGCTACACCTTC.

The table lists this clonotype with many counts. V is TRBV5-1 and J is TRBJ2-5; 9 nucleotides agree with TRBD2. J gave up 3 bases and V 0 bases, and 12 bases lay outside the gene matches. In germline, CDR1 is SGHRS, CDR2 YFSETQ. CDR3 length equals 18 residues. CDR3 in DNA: TGCGCCAGCAGCTTGGGGACTAGCGCCTTCCTTGGGGAAGAGACCCAGTACTTC. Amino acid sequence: CASSLGTSAFLGEETQYF.

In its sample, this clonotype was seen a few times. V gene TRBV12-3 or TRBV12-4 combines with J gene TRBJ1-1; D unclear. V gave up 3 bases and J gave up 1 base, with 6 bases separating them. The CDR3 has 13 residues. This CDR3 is CASSLIANTEAFF. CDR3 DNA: TGTGCCAGCAGTTTGATAGCGAACACTGAAGCTTTCTTT.

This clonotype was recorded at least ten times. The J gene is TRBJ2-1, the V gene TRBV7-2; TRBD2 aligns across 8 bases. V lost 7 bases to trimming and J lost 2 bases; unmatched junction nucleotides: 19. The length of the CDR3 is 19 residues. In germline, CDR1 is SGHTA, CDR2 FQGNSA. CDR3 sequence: CASTHIGSGRGRTYNEQFF. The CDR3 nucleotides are TGTGCCAGCACCCACATTGGGAGCGGGAGAGGTAGGACCTACAATGAGCAGTTCTTC.

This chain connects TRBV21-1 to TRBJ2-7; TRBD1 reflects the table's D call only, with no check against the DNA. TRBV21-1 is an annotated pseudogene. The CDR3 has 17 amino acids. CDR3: CASSRSWTGGIIHEQYF. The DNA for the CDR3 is TGTGCCAGCAGCCGGAGCTGGACAGGGGGCATAATCCACGAGCAGTACTTC.

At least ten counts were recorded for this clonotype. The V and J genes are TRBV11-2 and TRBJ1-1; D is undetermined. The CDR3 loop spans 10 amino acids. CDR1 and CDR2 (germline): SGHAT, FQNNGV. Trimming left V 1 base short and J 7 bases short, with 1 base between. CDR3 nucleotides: TGTGCCAGCAGCTTAGTTGAAGCTTTCTTT. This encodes CASSLVEAFF.

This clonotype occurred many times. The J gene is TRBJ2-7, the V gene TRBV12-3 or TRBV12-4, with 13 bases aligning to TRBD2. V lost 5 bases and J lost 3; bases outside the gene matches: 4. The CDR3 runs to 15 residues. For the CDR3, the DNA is TGTGCCAGCAGTGGGGGGACTAGCGGGGTCTACGAGCAGTACTTC. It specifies CASSGGTSGVYEQYF.

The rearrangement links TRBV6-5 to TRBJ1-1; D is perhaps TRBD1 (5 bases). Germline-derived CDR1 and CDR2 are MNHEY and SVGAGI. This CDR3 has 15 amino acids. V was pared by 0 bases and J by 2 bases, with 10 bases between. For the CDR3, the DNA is TGTGCCAGCAGTTACTCGGAGAGGGGAAACACTGAAGCTTTCTTT. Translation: CASSYSERGNTEAFF.

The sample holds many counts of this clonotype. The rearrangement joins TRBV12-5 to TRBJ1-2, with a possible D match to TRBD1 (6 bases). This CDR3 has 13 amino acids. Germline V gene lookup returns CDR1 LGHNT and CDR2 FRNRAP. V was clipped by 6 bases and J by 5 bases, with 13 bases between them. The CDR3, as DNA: TGTGCTAGTGGCATGAGGGGGGAGTATGGCTACACCTTC. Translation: CASGMRGEYGYTF.

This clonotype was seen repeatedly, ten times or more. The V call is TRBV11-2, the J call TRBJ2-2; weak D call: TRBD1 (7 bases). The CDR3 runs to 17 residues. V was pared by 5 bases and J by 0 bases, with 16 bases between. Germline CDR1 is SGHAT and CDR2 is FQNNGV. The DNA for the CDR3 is TGTGCCAGCAGCCAGGGGGTCGGACTAACGAACACCGGGGAGCTGTTTTTT. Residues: CASSQGVGLTNTGELFF. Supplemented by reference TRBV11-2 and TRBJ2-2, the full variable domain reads EAGVAQSPRYKIIEKRQSVAFWCNPISGHATLYWYQQILGQGPKLLIQFQNNGVVDDSQLPKDRFSAERLKGVDSTLKIQPAKLEDSAVYLCASSQGVGLTNTGELFFGEGSRLTVL.

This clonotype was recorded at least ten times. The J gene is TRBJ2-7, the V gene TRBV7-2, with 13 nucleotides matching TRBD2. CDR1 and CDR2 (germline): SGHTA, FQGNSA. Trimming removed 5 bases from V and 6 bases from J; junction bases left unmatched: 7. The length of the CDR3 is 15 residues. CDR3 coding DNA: TGTGCCAGCAGCCTCGGACTAGCGGGAGCTATCGAGCAGTACTTC. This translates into CASSLGLAGAIEQYF.